The following is a TCR beta chain sequence with its context. What it recognizes is unknown. The sample is drawn from a study of T cell responses to AZD1222 COVID-19 vaccine. Study results and limitations: No repertoire was sampled before or during the peak T cell response, only after it. Reportedly, nearly half of unique spike TCRs recognized epitopes outside B.1.351/B.1.1.7 mutations.

Sequencing used immunoSEQ multiplex PCR; TCRdb keeps in-frame clones, though not all of them. The data show roughly 130,000 clones, with around 94% seen just once and around 7% held by the top ten. V was pared by 10 bases and J by 8 bases, with 21 bases between. The CDR3 sequence is 14 residues long. Per the germline V gene, CDR1 is ENHRY and CDR2 is SYGVKD. This clonotype was sampled from an adult in good health. The sample consisted of peripheral blood, taken on day 0 of AZD1222 vaccination. This chain links TRBV10-3 with TRBJ1-5; tentative D call: TRBD1 (6 bases). The CDR3 DNA follows: TGTGCCACCCGGGGGGGCCTCCCCGGGGAGCCCCAGCATTTT. This translates into CATRGGLPGEPQHF.